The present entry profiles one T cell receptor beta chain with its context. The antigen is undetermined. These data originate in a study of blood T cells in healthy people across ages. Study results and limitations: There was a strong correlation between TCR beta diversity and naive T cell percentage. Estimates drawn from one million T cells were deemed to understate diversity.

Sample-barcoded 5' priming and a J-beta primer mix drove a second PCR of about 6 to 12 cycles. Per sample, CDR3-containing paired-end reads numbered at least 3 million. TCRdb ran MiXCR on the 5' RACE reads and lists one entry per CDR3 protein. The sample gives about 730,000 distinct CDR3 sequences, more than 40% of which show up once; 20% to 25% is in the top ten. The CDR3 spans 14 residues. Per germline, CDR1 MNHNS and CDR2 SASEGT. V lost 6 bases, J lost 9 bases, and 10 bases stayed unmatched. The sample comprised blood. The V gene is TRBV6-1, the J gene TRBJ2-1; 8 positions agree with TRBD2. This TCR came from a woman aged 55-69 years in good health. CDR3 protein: CASSPGGVLGEQFF. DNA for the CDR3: TGTGCCAGCAGCCCGGGGGGGGTCCTGGGTGAGCAGTTCTTC.